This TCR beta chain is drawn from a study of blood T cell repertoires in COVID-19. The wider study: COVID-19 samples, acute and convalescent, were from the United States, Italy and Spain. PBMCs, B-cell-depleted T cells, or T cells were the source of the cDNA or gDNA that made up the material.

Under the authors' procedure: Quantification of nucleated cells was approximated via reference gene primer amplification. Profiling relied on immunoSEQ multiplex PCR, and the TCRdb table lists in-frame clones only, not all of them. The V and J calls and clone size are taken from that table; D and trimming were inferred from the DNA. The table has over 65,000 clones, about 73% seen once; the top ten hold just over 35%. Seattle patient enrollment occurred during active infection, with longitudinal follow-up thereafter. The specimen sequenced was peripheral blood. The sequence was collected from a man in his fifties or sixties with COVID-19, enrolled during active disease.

The DNA of the CDR3 is TGTGCCAGCAGCCGACCGGGACTAGTCCACGAGCAGTACTTC. It yields the protein CASSRPGLVHEQYF. V is TRBV3-1 (or the pseudogene TRBV3-2) and J is TRBJ2-7, with 8 positions matching TRBD2. Unmatched junction bases numbered 7, after V lost 4 bases and J lost 5 bases. Germline CDR1 and CDR2: LGHDT and YNNKEL (reference sequence). The CDR3 consists of 14 residues.